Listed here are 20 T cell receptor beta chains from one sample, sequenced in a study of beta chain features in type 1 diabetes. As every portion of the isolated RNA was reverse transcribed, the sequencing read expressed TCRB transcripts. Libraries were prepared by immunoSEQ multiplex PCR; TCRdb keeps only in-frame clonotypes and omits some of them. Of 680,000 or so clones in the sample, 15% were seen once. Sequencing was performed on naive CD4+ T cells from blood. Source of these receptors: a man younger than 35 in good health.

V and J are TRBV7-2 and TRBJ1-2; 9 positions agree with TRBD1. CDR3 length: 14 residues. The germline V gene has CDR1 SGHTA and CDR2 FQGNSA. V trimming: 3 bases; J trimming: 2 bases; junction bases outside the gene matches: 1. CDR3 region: CASSLGTGNYGYTF. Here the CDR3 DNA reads TGTGCCAGCAGCTTGGGGACAGGGAACTATGGCTACACCTTC.

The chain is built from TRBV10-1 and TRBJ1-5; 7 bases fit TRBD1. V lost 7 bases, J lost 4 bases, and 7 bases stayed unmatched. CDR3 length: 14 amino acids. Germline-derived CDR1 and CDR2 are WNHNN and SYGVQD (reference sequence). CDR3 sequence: CASIGDSENQPQHF. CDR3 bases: TGCGCCAGCATTGGGGACAGCGAGAATCAGCCCCAGCATTTT.

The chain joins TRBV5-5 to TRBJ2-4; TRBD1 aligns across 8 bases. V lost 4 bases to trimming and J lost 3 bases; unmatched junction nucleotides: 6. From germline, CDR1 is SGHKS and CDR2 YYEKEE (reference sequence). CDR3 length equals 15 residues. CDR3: CASSPTGGVKNIQYF. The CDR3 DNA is TGTGCCAGCAGCCCCACAGGGGGAGTCAAAAACATTCAGTACTTC. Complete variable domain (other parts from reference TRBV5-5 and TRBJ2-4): DAGVTQSPTHLIKTRGQQVTLRCSPISGHKSVSWYQQVLGQGPQFIFQYYEKEERGRGNFPDRFSARQFPNYSSELNVNALLLGDSALYLCASSPTGGVKNIQYFGAGTRLSVL.

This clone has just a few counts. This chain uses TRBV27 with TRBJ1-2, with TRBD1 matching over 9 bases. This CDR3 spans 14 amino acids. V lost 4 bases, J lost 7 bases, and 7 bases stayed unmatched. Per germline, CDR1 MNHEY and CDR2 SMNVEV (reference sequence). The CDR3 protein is CASSSIQGASGYTF. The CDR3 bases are TGTGCCAGCAGTTCAATACAGGGGGCATCTGGCTACACCTTC.

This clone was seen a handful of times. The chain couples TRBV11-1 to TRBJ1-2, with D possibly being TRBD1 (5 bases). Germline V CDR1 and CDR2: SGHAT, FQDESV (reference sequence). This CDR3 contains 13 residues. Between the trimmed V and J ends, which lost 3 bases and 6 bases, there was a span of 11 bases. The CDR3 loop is CASSFQGWDGYTF. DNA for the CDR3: TGTGCCAGCAGCTTCCAGGGATGGGATGGCTACACCTTC.

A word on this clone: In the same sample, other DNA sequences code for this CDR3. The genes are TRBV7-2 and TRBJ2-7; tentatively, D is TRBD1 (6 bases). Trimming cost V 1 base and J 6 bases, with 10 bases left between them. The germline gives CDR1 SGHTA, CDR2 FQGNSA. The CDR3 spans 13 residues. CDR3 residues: CASSLGQVGEQYF. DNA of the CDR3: TGTGCCAGCAGCTTAGGACAGGTGGGCGAGCAGTACTTC.

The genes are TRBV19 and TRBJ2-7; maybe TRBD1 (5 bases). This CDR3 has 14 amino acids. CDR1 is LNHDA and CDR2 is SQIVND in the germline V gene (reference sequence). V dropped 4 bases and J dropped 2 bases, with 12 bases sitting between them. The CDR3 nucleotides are TGTGCCAGTAGTAGAGACAGCCTCCCCTACGAGCAGTACTTC. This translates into CASSRDSLPYEQYF.

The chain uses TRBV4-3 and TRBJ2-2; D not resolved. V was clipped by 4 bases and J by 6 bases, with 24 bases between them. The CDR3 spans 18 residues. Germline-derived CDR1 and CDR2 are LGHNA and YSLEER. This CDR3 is CASSRQSLVSSAPGELFF. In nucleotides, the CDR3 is TGCGCCAGCAGCCGACAATCCCTCGTGTCGTCTGCCCCCGGGGAGCTGTTTTTT.

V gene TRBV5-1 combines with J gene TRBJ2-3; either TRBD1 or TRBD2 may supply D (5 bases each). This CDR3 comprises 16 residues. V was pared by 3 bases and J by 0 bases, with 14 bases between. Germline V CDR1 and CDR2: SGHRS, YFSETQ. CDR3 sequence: CASSYLPGRSTDTQYF. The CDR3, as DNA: TGCGCCAGCAGCTACCTCCCGGGGCGGAGCACAGATACGCAGTATTTT.

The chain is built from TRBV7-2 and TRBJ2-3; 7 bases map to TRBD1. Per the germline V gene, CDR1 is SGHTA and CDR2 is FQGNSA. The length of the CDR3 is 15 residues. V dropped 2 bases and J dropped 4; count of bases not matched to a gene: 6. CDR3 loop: CASSLWQGVPDTQYF. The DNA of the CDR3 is TGTGCCAGCAGCTTATGGCAGGGGGTCCCAGATACGCAGTATTTT. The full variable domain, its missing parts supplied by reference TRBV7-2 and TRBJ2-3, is GAGVSQSPSNKVTEKGKDVELRCDPISGHTALYWYRQSLGQGLEFLIYFQGNSAPDKSGLPSDRFSAERTGGSVSTLTIQRTQQEDSAVYLCASSLWQGVPDTQYFGPGTRLTVL.

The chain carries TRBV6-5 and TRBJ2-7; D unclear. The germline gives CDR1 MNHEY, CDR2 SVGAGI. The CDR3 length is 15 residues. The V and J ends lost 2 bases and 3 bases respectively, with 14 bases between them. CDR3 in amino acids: CASSYVTRSRYEQYF. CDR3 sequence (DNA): TGTGCCAGCAGTTACGTCACGCGGAGTCGCTACGAGCAGTACTTC.

Here the CDR3 reads CASSQGTNTGELFF. CDR3 sequence (DNA): TGTGCCAGCAGCCAAGGGACTAACACCGGGGAGCTGTTTTTT. The gene calls are TRBV7-9 and TRBJ2-2; weak D call: TRBD2 (6 bases). CDR3 length: 14 amino acids. Germline CDR1 and CDR2: SEHNR and FQNEAQ (reference sequence). V lost 5 bases to trimming and J lost 2 bases, with 9 bases between them.

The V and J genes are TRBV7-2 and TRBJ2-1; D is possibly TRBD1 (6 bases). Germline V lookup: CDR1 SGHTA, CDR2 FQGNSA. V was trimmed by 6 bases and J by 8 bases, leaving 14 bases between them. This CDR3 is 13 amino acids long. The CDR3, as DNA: TGTGCCAGCAGTCCCCTCAGGGGCCATGAGCAGTTCTTC. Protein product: CASSPLRGHEQFF.

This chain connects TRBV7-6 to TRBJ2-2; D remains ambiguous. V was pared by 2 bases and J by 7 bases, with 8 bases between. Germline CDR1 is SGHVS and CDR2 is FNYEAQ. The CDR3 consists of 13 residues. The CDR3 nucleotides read TGTGCCAGCAGCTTATCCTTGGTCGGGGAGCTGTTTTTT. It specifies CASSLSLVGELFF.

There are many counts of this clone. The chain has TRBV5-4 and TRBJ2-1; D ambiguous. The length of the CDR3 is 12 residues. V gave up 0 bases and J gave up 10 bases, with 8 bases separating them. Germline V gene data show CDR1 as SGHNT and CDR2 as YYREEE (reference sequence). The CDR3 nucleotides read TGTGCCAGCAGCTTGGGATATGGGGAGCAGTTCTTC. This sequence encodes CASSLGYGEQFF.

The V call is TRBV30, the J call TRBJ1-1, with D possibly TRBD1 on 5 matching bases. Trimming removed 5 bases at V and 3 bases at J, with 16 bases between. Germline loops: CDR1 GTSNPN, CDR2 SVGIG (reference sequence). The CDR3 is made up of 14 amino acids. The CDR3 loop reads CAWAPGTPDTEAFF. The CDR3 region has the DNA TGTGCCTGGGCTCCAGGGACCCCTGACACTGAAGCTTTCTTT.

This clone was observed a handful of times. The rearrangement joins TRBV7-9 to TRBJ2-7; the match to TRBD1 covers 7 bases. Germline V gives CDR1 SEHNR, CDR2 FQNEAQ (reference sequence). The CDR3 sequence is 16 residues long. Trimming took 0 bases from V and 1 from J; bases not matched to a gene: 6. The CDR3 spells CASSLALTGASYEQYF. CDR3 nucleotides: TGTGCCAGCAGCTTAGCTCTTACAGGGGCTTCCTACGAGCAGTACTTC. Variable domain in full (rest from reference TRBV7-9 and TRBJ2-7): DTGVSQNPRHKITKRGQNVTFRCDPISEHNRLYWYRQTLGQGPEFLTYFQNEAQLEKSRLLSDRFSAERPKGSFSTLEIQRTEQGDSAMYLCASSLALTGASYEQYFGPGTRLTVT.

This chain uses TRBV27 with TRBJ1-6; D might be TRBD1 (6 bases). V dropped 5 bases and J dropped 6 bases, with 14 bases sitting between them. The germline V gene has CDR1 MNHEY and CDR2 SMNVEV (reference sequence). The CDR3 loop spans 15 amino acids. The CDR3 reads CASSLYGQFNSPLHF. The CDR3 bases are TGTGCCAGCAGTCTTTATGGACAGTTTAATTCACCCCTCCACTTT.

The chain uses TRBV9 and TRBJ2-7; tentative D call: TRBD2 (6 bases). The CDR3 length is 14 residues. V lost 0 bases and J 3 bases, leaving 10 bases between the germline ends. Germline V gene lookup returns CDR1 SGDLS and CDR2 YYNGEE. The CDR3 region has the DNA TGTGCCAGCAGCGTAGTACCCGGGGGCTACGAGCAGTACTTC. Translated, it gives CASSVVPGGYEQYF. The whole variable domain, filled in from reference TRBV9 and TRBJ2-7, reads DSGVTQTPKHLITATGQRVTLRCSPRSGDLSVYWYQQSLDQGLQFLIQYYNGEERAKGNILERFSAQQFPDLHSELNLSSLELGDSALYFCASSVVPGGYEQYFGPGTRLTVT.

CDR3 nucleotide sequence: TGTGCCAGCAGCACCTCGGGGGGAAACTATGGCTACACCTTC. Its translation is CASSTSGGNYGYTF. The chain carries TRBV28 and TRBJ1-2; D perhaps matches TRBD1 (5 bases). Trimming took off 6 bases at V and 2 bases at J, with 13 bases between the two ends. The germline V gene has CDR1 MDHEN and CDR2 SYDVKM. The CDR3 length is 14 residues.